Described below is a single T cell receptor (beta chain) sequence and its context. Its antigen is currently not known. No much larger clone exists at a distance of one base, and base qualities are not known. As encoded in the germline V gene, CDR1 is SQVTM while CDR2 is ANQGSEA. The V and J ends are trimmed by 2 bases and 6 bases, leaving 17 bases between them. Inclusive of the bounding cysteine and phenylalanine, the CDR3 is 15 residues long. Only CDR3 DNA is held: 45 bases, read in frame from base 1. The entry originates in a study of CD8 T cells in Susac syndrome (dated by TCRdb to the late 2010s). Notes on the research overall: Of the Susac syndrome patients who were sequenced, over five had clinically active disease and roughly eight were in clinical remission. At blood withdrawal, Susac syndrome patients were either therapy-naive, taking corticosteroids (in some cases with IVIg as well), or taking IVIg alone. Whether CD8+ T cell activation and differentiation in Susac syndrome was antigen driven was tested using repertoire sequencing.

RNA was extracted using the RNeasy kit, and about 0.45 to 1 microgram was reverse transcribed with random hexamers. The immunoSEQ multiplex PCR assay, which covers 54 Vbeta and 13 Jbeta segments, was used to amplify TCR beta CDR3 regions. PCR amplification bias was corrected using a synthetic template baseline for primer optimization and computational correction. In the source study's methods: Reads were annotated to V, D and J genes according to IMGT and were analyzed with immunoSEQ Analyzer, with only productive sequences retained. To calculate clonality, Shannon entropy was normalized by log2 of the number of productive unique sequences and then subtracted from one. Public and private clones were assessed among the 100 most prevalent clones of each patient and control. Clones were defined as Susac-specific if absent from the healthy and MS cohorts, from around 1,000 published viral clones and from other ImmuneACCESS disease sequences. TCRdb took the public reads, trimmed them with fastp at Q25, ran MiXCR for clone calling and kept in-frame beta chains. Rows are unified per CDR3 protein, each entry keeping the most common DNA and genes. Clone size and V and J calls follow TCRdb, not the original study. Within this sample are 150,000 or so distinct CDR3 sequences, with 90% to 97% of them counted one time only. The ten largest clones capture around 0.13% of the sample.

Summary of the overall study and its limitations: In patients with Susac syndrome, the CD4+ T cell repertoire showed no detectable clonal expansion. The number of individuals in the TCR sequencing and HLA analysis was acknowledged as relatively small.

High-throughput TCR beta sequencing profiled peripheral blood CD8+ and CD4+ T cells from healthy donors, Susac syndrome patients and multiple sclerosis patients. The Susac syndrome patients fulfilled recently defined diagnostic criteria for either definite or probable disease. CD8+ TEMRA cells were enriched by FACS, while bulk CD8+ and CD4+ T cells were purified by magnetic negative isolation. Blood was drawn into EDTA tubes, processed within 24 hours, and PBMCs were isolated by density gradient centrifugation. PBMCs destined for TCR sequencing were cryopreserved in liquid nitrogen and later thawed in a 37 °C water bath. The sorted or isolated CD4+, CD8+ and CD8+ TEMRA cells reached a purity of at least 90%.

What was sequenced was CD4+ T cells from PBMCs. The rearranged chain carries TRBV29-1 and TRBJ2-1; perhaps TRBD2 is the D gene, with 7 bases matching. This receptor was taken from a human donor with Susac syndrome. The base sequence is TGCAGCGTTGAAAGTCCCAGCGGGACACGCAATGAGCAGTTCTTC. Its protein is CSVESPSGTRNEQFF.